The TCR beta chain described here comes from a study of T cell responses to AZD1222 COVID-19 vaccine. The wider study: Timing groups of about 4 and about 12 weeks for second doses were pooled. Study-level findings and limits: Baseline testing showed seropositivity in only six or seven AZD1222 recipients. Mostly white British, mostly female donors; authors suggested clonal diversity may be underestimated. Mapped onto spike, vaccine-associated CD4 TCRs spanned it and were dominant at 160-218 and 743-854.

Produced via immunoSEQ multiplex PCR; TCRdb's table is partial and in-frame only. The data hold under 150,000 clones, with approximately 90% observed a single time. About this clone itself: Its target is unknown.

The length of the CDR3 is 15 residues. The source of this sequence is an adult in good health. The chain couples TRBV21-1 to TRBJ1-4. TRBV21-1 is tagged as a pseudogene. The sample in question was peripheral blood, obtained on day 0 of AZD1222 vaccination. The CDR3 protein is CASSLGGATNEKLFF. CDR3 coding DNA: TGTGCCAGCAGCTTGGGGGGTGCAACTAATGAAAAACTGTTTTTT.